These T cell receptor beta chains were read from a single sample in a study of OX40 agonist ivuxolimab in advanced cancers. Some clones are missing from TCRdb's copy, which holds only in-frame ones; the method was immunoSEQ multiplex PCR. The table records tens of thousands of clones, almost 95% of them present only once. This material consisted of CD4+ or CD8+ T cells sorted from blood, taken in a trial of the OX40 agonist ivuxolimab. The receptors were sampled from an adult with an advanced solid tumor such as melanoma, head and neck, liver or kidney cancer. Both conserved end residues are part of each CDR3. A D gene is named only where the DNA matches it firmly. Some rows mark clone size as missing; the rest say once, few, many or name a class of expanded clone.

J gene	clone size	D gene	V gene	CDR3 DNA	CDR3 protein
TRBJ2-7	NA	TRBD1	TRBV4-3	TGCGCCAGCAGCTTTGGGACAGGGGACTACGAGCAGTACTTC	CASSFGTGDYEQYF
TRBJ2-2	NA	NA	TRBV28	TGTGCCAGCAGTTTGACTCGGAACACCGGGGAGCTGTTTTTT	CASSLTRNTGELFF
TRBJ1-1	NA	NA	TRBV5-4	TGTGCCAGCAGCCCGGTCGGAGGATTGAACACTGAAGCTTTCTTT	CASSPVGGLNTEAFF
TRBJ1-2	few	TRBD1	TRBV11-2	TGTGCCAGCAGCTTAGTAGGACAGGGAAAGAACTATGGCTACACCTTC	CASSLVGQGKNYGYTF
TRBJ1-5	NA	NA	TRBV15	TGTGCCACCAGCAGAGTCAAGTTGAGCAATCAGCCCCAGCATTTT	CATSRVKLSNQPQHF
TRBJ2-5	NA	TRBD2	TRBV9	TGTGCCAGCACGGCTAGCGGAGATGGGACCCAGTACTTC	CASTASGDGTQYF
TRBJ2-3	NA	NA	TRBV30	TGTGCCTGGAGTCTCGACGGGGGAGATACGCAGTATTTT	CAWSLDGGDTQYF
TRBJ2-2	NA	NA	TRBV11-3	TGTGCCAGCAGCCGGGACGTGGCCGGGGAGCTGTTTTTT	CASSRDVAGELFF
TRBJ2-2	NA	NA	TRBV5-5	TGTGCCAGCAGCTCGGGACTTGCGGCGGAGCTGTTTTTT	CASSSGLAAELFF
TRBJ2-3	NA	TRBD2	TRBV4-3	TGCGCCAGCAGCCCGCGGGAGATAACAGATACGCAGTATTTT	CASSPREITDTQYF
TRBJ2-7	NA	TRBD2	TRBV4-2	TGTGCCAGCAGCACCCTTAGCGGGACTATCTCCTACGAGCAGTACTTC	CASSTLSGTISYEQYF
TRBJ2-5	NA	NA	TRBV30	TGTGCCTGGACCCAGGGGGGAGGGGATGAGACCCAGTACTTC	CAWTQGGGDETQYF
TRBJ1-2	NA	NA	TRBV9	TGTGCCAGCAGCGCCACAGGGCTGAATGGCTACACCTTC	CASSATGLNGYTF
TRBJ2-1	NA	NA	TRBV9	TGTGCCAGCACCTTACCCCCTTACAATGAGCAGTTCTTC	CASTLPPYNEQFF
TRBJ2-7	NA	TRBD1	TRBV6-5	TGTGCCAGCAGTTCGGACAGGGGCGTGGACTACGAGCAGTACTTC	CASSSDRGVDYEQYF
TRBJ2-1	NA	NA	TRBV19	TGTGCCAGTATGGGGGGAAGCTCCTACAATGAGCAGTTCTTC	CASMGGSSYNEQFF
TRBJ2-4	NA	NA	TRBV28	TGTGCCAGCAGCTACCCCGCCACTGAAGGGACCATAGCCAAAAACATTCAGTACTTC	CASSYPATEGTIAKNIQYF
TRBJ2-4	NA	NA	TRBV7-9	TGTGCCAGCAGTCGGGACCTTCGCGGGGTTCAGTACTTC	CASSRDLRGVQYF
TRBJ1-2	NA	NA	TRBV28	TGTGCCAGCAGTTTCTTCAGATATGGCTACACCTTC	CASSFFRYGYTF
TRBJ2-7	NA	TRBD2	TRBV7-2	TGTGCCAGCAGCCCTCGACTAGCGGGAGGCCTCGAGCAGTACTTC	CASSPRLAGGLEQYF
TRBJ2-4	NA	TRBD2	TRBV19	TGTGCCAGTAGTATGCTAGCGGGAGGGCCGGAATGCATTCAGTACTTC	CASSMLAGGPECIQYF
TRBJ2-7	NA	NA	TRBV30	TGTGCCTGGAGGGGAGGCAGGGCCTACGAGCAGTACTTC	CAWRGGRAYEQYF
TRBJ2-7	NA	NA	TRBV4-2	TGTGCCAGCAGCCAATACTCATCCTACGAGCAGTACTTC	CASSQYSSYEQYF
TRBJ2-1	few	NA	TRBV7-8	TGTGCCAGCAGCCAAGATAACTCCGGGGGTTACAATGAGCAGTTCTTC	CASSQDNSGGYNEQFF
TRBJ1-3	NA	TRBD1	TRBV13	TGTGCCAGCAGCTTGGGACAGGGGTCGCACACCATATATTTT	CASSLGQGSHTIYF
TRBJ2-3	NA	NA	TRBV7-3	TGTGCCAGCAGCCACGGGGATACGCAGTATTTT	CASSHGDTQYF
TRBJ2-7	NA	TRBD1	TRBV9	TGTGCCAGCAGCGTAGGCGGGACAGGGGTCTACGAGCAGTACTTC	CASSVGGTGVYEQYF
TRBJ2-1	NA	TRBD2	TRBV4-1	TGCGCCAGCAGCCAAGACCGAGCGGGAGGGGCTAATGAGCAGTTCTTC	CASSQDRAGGANEQFF
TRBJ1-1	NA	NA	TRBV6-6	TGTGCCAGCACTCAGTGGCCCCGCACTGAAGCTTTCTTT	CASTQWPRTEAFF
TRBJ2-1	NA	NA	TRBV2	TGTGCCAGCACTCGTGGTCGGGGACAAGACCTCAACAATGAGCAGTTCTTC	CASTRGRGQDLNNEQFF
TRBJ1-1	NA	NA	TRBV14	TGTGCCCGAACGAAAAACACTGAAGCTTTCTTT	CARTKNTEAFF
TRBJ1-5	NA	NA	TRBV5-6	TGTGCCAGCAGCTTGGACAGTAGCAATCAGCCCCAGCATTTT	CASSLDSSNQPQHF
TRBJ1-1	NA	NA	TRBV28	TGTGCCAGCAGTTTAGCGGACAGCAACACTGAAGCTTTCTTT	CASSLADSNTEAFF
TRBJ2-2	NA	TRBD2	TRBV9	TGTGCCAGCAGTCCACGAGCGGGAGTTTCGGTCGGGGAGCTGTTTTTT	CASSPRAGVSVGELFF
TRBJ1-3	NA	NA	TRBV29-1	TGCAGCGTTGTAGATCCGACAAACGCTGGAAACACCATATATTTT	CSVVDPTNAGNTIYF
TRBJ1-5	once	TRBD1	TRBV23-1	TGCGCCAGCAGTCTCCGGGACAGGGCGGATAGCAATCAGCCCCAGCATTTT	CASSLRDRADSNQPQHF
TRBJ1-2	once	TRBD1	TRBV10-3	TGTGCCATCAGTGAGCCAAACAGGGGCGTGGACTATGGCTACACCTTC	CAISEPNRGVDYGYTF
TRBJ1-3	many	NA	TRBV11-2	TGTGCCAGCAGCTCGGGACCACGAAACACCATATATTTT	CASSSGPRNTIYF
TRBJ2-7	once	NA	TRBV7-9	TGTGCCAGCAGCTGGCTAGGGGCGGGTCTCTACGAGCAGTACTTC	CASSWLGAGLYEQYF
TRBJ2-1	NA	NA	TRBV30	TGTGCCTGGAGTGTAGGCTCCGGACACAATGAGCAGTTCTTC	CAWSVGSGHNEQFF
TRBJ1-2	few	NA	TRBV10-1	TGCGCCAGCAGGGGGAGACATCATGGCTACACCTTC	CASRGRHHGYTF
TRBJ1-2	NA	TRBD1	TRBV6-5	TGTGCCAGCAGTGGGAGGGACAGGACGCTTTATGGCTACACCTTC	CASSGRDRTLYGYTF
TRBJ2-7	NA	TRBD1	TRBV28	TGTGCCAGCAGTATACAGGGGGCGACCTACGAGCAGTACTTC	CASSIQGATYEQYF
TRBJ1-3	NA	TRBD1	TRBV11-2	TGTGCCAGCAGCAAACTCCGACAGGGAAGCTCTGGAAACACCATATATTTT	CASSKLRQGSSGNTIYF
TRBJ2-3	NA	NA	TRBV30	TGTGCCTGGAGTGTATACGGCACAGATACGCAGTATTTT	CAWSVYGTDTQYF
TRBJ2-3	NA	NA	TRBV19	TGTGCCAGTAGTATGGGGGATACGCAGTATTTT	CASSMGDTQYF
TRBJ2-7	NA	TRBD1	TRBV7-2	TGTGCCAGCAGAGGACAGGCCTACGAGCAGTACTTC	CASRGQAYEQYF
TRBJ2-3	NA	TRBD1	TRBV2	TGTGCCAGCAGGGGGCCACAGGGGCGTTGGGGAGATACGCAGTATTTT	CASRGPQGRWGDTQYF
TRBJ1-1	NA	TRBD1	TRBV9	TGTGCCAGCAGCGTAACCGGGGGACAGGGCCACACTGAAGCTTTCTTT	CASSVTGGQGHTEAFF
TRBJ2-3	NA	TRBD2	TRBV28	TGTGCCAGCAGTTTATATCCGGGAGGACGGAGGGATACGCAGTATTTT	CASSLYPGGRRDTQYF
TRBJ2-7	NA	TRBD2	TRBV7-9	TGTGCCAGCAGGACACTAGCGGGAGTTCGGTACGAGCAGTACTTC	CASRTLAGVRYEQYF
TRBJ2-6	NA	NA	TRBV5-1	TGCGCCAGCAGCCGTCTTGCGGAGCGTCATCTTTCGGGGGCCAACGTCCTGACTTTC	CASSRLAERHLSGANVLTF